The present entry profiles one T cell receptor (beta chain) with its context. What it recognizes is unknown. The entry originates in a study of cytomegalovirus exposure and HLA in healthy donors. Study-wide points: Follow-up analysis seemed to connect common viral pathogens with several of the most significant clusters identified.

Use of 60 Vbeta and 13 Jbeta primers characterized the PCR. Sequencing was performed with immunoSEQ multiplex PCR; in TCRdb, only in-frame clones are kept and a portion is missing. The sample includes approximately 150,000 clones, more than 65% seen only once; the top ten take 1.3%. The germline gives CDR1 MNHEY, CDR2 SMNVEV (reference sequence). V lost 2 bases to trimming and J lost 0 bases, with 10 bases between them. The CDR3 consists of 15 residues. Sequenced input: PBMCs. The rearrangement links TRBV27 to TRBJ1-2; D not certain. This clonotype originated in a woman in her forties or fifties in good health and CMV-seronegative. The CDR3 DNA sequence: TGTGCCAGCAGTTTAGCGGCGAACACTAACTATGGCTACACCTTC. Translation: CASSLAANTNYGYTF.